Described below is a single T cell receptor (beta chain) sequence and its context. As yet, its antigen is unknown. This CDR3 region has 11 residues. V was trimmed by 5 bases and J by 5 bases, leaving 6 bases between them. Germline-derived CDR1 and CDR2 are LNHDA and SQIVND (reference sequence). This sample is drawn from a study of PD-L1 blockade in urothelial cancer. Study summary: About nine tenths of the roughly 30 patients comprised males who had bladder-origin urothelial cancer.

Study-level results: When pretreatment blood TCR clonality was below the median, it predicted better survival.

Each PCR received spiked synthetic TCR analog templates. Profiling relied on immunoSEQ multiplex PCR, and the TCRdb table lists in-frame clones only, not all of them. The sample has around 25,000 clones, roughly 87% seen once. The genes are TRBV19 and TRBJ1-2, with no clear D. This receptor was taken from a man aged 50 or older with urothelial cancer. The specimen was PBMCs, collected around atezolizumab (anti-PD-L1) treatment. For the CDR3, the DNA is TGTGCCAGTAGTCAGAAGTATGGCTACACCTTC. This translates into CASSQKYGYTF.